Below, one TCR beta chain is given with its context. Its target is unknown. The sample is drawn from a study of breast tumors, draining lymph nodes, adjacent tissues. Regarding the study as a whole: Tumor repertoires ranked between lymph nodes and nontumor tissue in diversity, with V and J gene preferences.

Germline V gives CDR1 LNHDA, CDR2 SQIVND (reference sequence). The CDR3 contains 13 residues. V lost 7 bases and J lost 6, with 15 bases in between. One entry per CDR3 protein, called by TCRdb with MiXCR from the multiplex PCR reads. The sample lists about 19,000 distinct CDR3 sequences, 43% occurring once. Material: breast tumor tissue. This TCR was sampled from a female donor with breast cancer. Some clones in this sample may be carry-over from other donors' samples. This chain connects TRBV19 to TRBJ1-2; a possible D gene is TRBD1 (5 bases). CDR3 region: CASNSGTSDGYTF. The CDR3 DNA sequence: TGTGCCAGTAACTCGGGGACGTCGGATGGCTACACCTTC.